This is a list of T cell receptor beta chains from one sample in a study of blood T cells in healthy people across ages. TCRdb recomputed calls from the 5' RACE reads with MiXCR, one row per CDR3 protein. Of over a million distinct CDR3 sequences in the sample, about 40% were seen once. The sequencing sample was made of blood. The receptor source for this set is a woman aged 18-35 years in good health. Both conserved end residues are part of each CDR3. The D gene is left open where the match is weak. Clone size is stated in some rows and not others, as once, few, many or a class when expanded.

CDR3nt: TGCAGTGCTAGACGCACGAACACTGAAGCTTTCTTT; CDR3aa: CSARRTNTEAFF; abundance: -; j_gene: TRBJ1-1; v_gene: TRBV20-1; d_gene: -
CDR3nt: TGTGCCAGCGACCAGAAGGGCAGGGGTCTGGCCCAGTACTTC; CDR3aa: CASDQKGRGLAQYF; abundance: -; j_gene: TRBJ2-5; v_gene: TRBV5-6; d_gene: -
CDR3nt: TGTGCCAGCAGCTTACAACCAGGGGCTAACTACGAGCAGTACTTC; CDR3aa: CASSLQPGANYEQYF; abundance: -; j_gene: TRBJ2-7; v_gene: TRBV7-6; d_gene: -
CDR3nt: TGTGCCAGCAGTTACCTTCTAGCGGCTAGCACAGATACGCAGTATTTT; CDR3aa: CASSYLLAASTDTQYF; abundance: -; j_gene: TRBJ2-3; v_gene: TRBV6-6; d_gene: TRBD2
CDR3nt: TGCAGTGCTCCGGGGGCAACTAATGAAAAACTGTTTTTT; CDR3aa: CSAPGATNEKLFF; abundance: few; j_gene: TRBJ1-4; v_gene: TRBV20-1; d_gene: -
CDR3nt: TGTGCCAGCAGAGGATCCGGGACTAGGAGCTCCTACGAGCAGTACTTC; CDR3aa: CASRGSGTRSSYEQYF; abundance: few; j_gene: TRBJ2-7; v_gene: TRBV6-6; d_gene: TRBD2
CDR3nt: TGCGCCAGCAGCCACGGCGGGGGGGCGACAGATACGCAGTATTTT; CDR3aa: CASSHGGGATDTQYF; abundance: -; j_gene: TRBJ2-3; v_gene: TRBV4-1; d_gene: TRBD2
CDR3nt: TGTGCCAGCAGCTTAGGGCCGGGACTACACTACAATGAGCAGTTCTTC; CDR3aa: CASSLGPGLHYNEQFF; abundance: few; j_gene: TRBJ2-1; v_gene: TRBV7-2; d_gene: TRBD2
CDR3nt: TGTGCCAGCGCCTGGGACGGCTACGAGCAGTACTTC; CDR3aa: CASAWDGYEQYF; abundance: -; j_gene: TRBJ2-7; v_gene: TRBV7-8; d_gene: -
CDR3nt: TGCAGTGCCGACAAGGGGGAACTAAGTAACTATGGCTACACCTTC; CDR3aa: CSADKGELSNYGYTF; abundance: -; j_gene: TRBJ1-2; v_gene: TRBV20-1; d_gene: -
CDR3nt: TGTGCCAGCAGCTTCGTGTCCGGAAAAACTGAAGCTTTCTTT; CDR3aa: CASSFVSGKTEAFF; abundance: once; j_gene: TRBJ1-1; v_gene: TRBV13; d_gene: -
CDR3nt: TGTGCCAGCAGTCCTAGTACTAGCGGGGCTCGAGAGACCCAGTTCTTC; CDR3aa: CASSPSTSGARETQFF; abundance: once; j_gene: TRBJ2-1; v_gene: TRBV27; d_gene: TRBD2
CDR3nt: TGTGCCAGCAGCCAAGCGAGGCTAGATACGCAGTATTTT; CDR3aa: CASSQARLDTQYF; abundance: -; j_gene: TRBJ2-3; v_gene: TRBV3-1; d_gene: -
CDR3nt: TGCAGTGCTGAAGCCTTGGGCAATGAGCAGTTCTTC; CDR3aa: CSAEALGNEQFF; abundance: few; j_gene: TRBJ2-1; v_gene: TRBV20-1; d_gene: -
CDR3nt: TGTGCCAGCAGCAAAGGGTGCAGTTGTCGCCTGCACTCCTACGAGCAGTACTTC; CDR3aa: CASSKGCSCRLHSYEQYF; abundance: -; j_gene: TRBJ2-7; v_gene: TRBV21-1; d_gene: -
CDR3nt: TGCAGTGCTAGAGATCCGGGGGCGGCCGCAGATACGCAGTATTTT; CDR3aa: CSARDPGAAADTQYF; abundance: -; j_gene: TRBJ2-3; v_gene: TRBV20-1; d_gene: -
CDR3nt: TGTGCCAGCAGCGTAGAGGAGGGGCGGGTGTACACTGAAGCTTTCTTT; CDR3aa: CASSVEEGRVYTEAFF; abundance: few; j_gene: TRBJ1-1; v_gene: TRBV9; d_gene: -
CDR3nt: TGTGCCAGCAACGACAGGGAAGTGACGAATCAGCCCCAGCATTTT; CDR3aa: CASNDREVTNQPQHF; abundance: few; j_gene: TRBJ1-5; v_gene: TRBV6-9; d_gene: TRBD1
CDR3nt: TGTGCCAGCAGCGTAGCTCGACAGGACAATGAGCAGTTCTTC; CDR3aa: CASSVARQDNEQFF; abundance: -; j_gene: TRBJ2-1; v_gene: TRBV9; d_gene: -
CDR3nt: TGTGCCAGTAGTATCCGGGACAGGGGAGTTTCCAAAAACATTCAGTACTTC; CDR3aa: CASSIRDRGVSKNIQYF; abundance: -; j_gene: TRBJ2-4; v_gene: TRBV19; d_gene: TRBD1
CDR3nt: TGTGCCAGCCGCCAGTCGACAGGGGTAGTGGGGCAAGAGACCCAGTACTTC; CDR3aa: CASRQSTGVVGQETQYF; abundance: few; j_gene: TRBJ2-5; v_gene: TRBV28; d_gene: TRBD1